Following are 14 T cell receptor beta chains from one sample sequenced in a study of cytomegalovirus exposure and HLA in healthy donors. The PCR was carried out with 60 Vbeta primers and 13 Jbeta primers. Measured with immunoSEQ multiplex PCR; TCRdb has only the in-frame clones, and not every one. This table has 95,000 to 150,000 clones, approximately 87% appearing once. Input material: PBMCs. The receptors originated from a man aged 18 to 29 in good health and CMV-seropositive.

This clone appeared a few times. The rearrangement links TRBV4-1 to TRBJ1-1; D is ambiguous. The ends were cut back, 3 bases at V and 0 bases at J, with 8 bases in the middle. Looked up from germline, CDR1 is MGHRA and CDR2 is YSYEKL. This CDR3 spans 14 amino acids. The CDR3 bases are TGCGCCAGCAGCCAGCAGTCGATGAACACTGAAGCTTTCTTT. Translated: CASSQQSMNTEAFF.

A few counts support this clone. The chain uses TRBV6-6 and TRBJ2-7; a weak D match, TRBD1 (6 bases). The V end lost 1 base, the J end lost 0 bases, and 10 bases lay between the germline ends. In germline, CDR1 is MNHNY, CDR2 SVGAGI (reference sequence). This CDR3 comprises 15 residues. CDR3 nucleotides: TGTGCCAGCAGTTACTTGAGACAGGACTCCTACGAGCAGTACTTC. It yields the protein CASSYLRQDSYEQYF.

This chain joins TRBV19 and TRBJ1-1, with D maybe TRBD1 (5 bases). Trimming took off 7 bases at V and 0 bases at J, with 24 bases between the two ends. The CDR3 loop spans 18 amino acids. Germline V gives CDR1 LNHDA, CDR2 SQIVND (reference sequence). Here the CDR3 reads CASTIYVGYGGVNTEAFF. DNA for the CDR3: TGTGCCAGTACCATCTATGTGGGTTATGGGGGGGTGAACACTGAAGCTTTCTTT.

The rearrangement links TRBV5-1 to TRBJ2-7; D may be TRBD2 (6 bases). The V gene lost 1 base and the J gene lost 0 bases, with 14 bases spanning the gap. Germline CDR1 reads SGHRS; CDR2 reads YFSETQ. This CDR3 has 16 residues. The CDR3: CASSLPPGVSSYEQYF. Written as DNA, the CDR3 is TGCGCCAGCAGCTTGCCCCCGGGGGTTAGCTCCTACGAGCAGTACTTC.

The chain combines TRBV19 with TRBJ2-7; tentative D call: TRBD1 (6 bases). V was pared by 5 bases and J by 4 bases, with 21 bases between. Germline CDR1 and CDR2: LNHDA and SQIVND (reference sequence). CDR3 size: 16 residues. CDR3 bases: TGTGCCAGTAGTGTAGGGACAAAAATAGGTGCTTACGAGCAGTACTTC. It yields the protein CASSVGTKIGAYEQYF.

The rearrangement uses TRBV7-9 and TRBJ1-4; D uncertain. The CDR3 extends over 15 amino acids. Trimming left V 5 bases short and J 3 bases short, with 13 bases between. Germline CDR1 reads SEHNR; CDR2 reads FQNEAQ (reference sequence). The CDR3 is CASSPRFGANEKLFF. Written as DNA, the CDR3 is TGTGCCAGCAGCCCACGATTCGGAGCTAATGAAAAACTGTTTTTT.

V and J are TRBV28 and TRBJ1-4; a possible D gene is TRBD1 (6 bases). Deletions cut 5 bases from V and 7 bases from J, with 26 bases between. This CDR3 has 18 residues. Per germline, CDR1 MDHEN and CDR2 SYDVKM. The chain's CDR3 is CASSVPYRQTGMSEKLFF. CDR3 DNA: TGTGCCAGCAGTGTTCCTTACAGACAAACAGGGATGAGTGAAAAACTGTTTTTT.

This clone showed up just a few times. J is TRBJ2-1 and V is TRBV7-3; 13 bases match TRBD2. The CDR3 extends over 15 amino acids. V lost 5 bases and J lost 4; bases outside the gene matches: 2. The germline gives CDR1 SGHTA, CDR2 FQGTGA. CDR3 loop: CASSPGLAGYNEQFF. The CDR3 coding sequence is TGTGCCAGCAGCCCGGGACTAGCGGGGTACAATGAGCAGTTCTTC.

The rearrangement uses TRBV18 and TRBJ2-1; D unclear. Trimming cost V 5 bases and J 4 bases, with 12 bases left between them. The germline gives CDR1 KGHSH, CDR2 LQKENI. The CDR3 runs 14 residues. DNA of the CDR3: TGTGCCAGCTCAACTACAAGATCATACAATGAGCAGTTCTTC. Translating it yields CASSTTRSYNEQFF.

The chain joins TRBV7-3 to TRBJ2-7; D is undetermined. The CDR3 runs 13 residues. Germline V lookup: CDR1 SGHTA, CDR2 FQGTGA. V was clipped by 2 bases and J by 3 bases, with 8 bases between them. The CDR3 is CASSLWAGYEQYF. The CDR3 region has the DNA TGTGCCAGCAGCTTATGGGCTGGCTACGAGCAGTACTTC.

This clone showed up just a few times. The chain is built from TRBV5-1 and TRBJ1-1; the D gene is possibly TRBD1 (6 bases). The CDR3 consists of 14 residues. The germline gives CDR1 SGHRS, CDR2 YFSETQ. Deletions cut 5 bases from V and 0 bases from J, with 11 bases between. This CDR3 is CASRGTGMNTEAFF. The DNA for the CDR3 is TGCGCCAGCAGAGGTACAGGGATGAACACTGAAGCTTTCTTT.

This chain links TRBV5-6 with TRBJ1-5, with 9 positions matching TRBD1. Trimming cost V 4 bases and J 4 bases; bases outside gene matches: 3. The CDR3 covers 14 residues. Germline V gives CDR1 SGHDT, CDR2 YYEEEE. CDR3 region: CASSDGTGNQPQHF. The DNA of the CDR3 is TGTGCCAGCAGCGACGGGACAGGGAATCAGCCCCAGCATTTT.

V is TRBV7-3 and J is TRBJ2-2; 12 nucleotides align to TRBD2. V gave up 2 bases and J gave up 5 bases; unmatched junction bases: 9. This CDR3 is 18 amino acids long. The V gene's germline CDR1 is SGHTA and CDR2 FQGTGA. DNA of the CDR3: TGTGCCAGCAGCTTACGGCGACTAGCGGGAGAGGGAACCGGGGAGCTGTTTTTT. Translating it yields CASSLRRLAGEGTGELFF.

This chain links TRBV19 with TRBJ2-7; 7 positions agree with TRBD1. The CDR3 is 16 amino acids. Germline V gene data show CDR1 as LNHDA and CDR2 as SQIVND (reference sequence). V was clipped by 1 base and J by 2 bases; unmatched bases: 8. The CDR3 DNA reads TGTGCCAGTAGTATAGGGGCGACAGGGTTCACCTACGAGCAGTACTTC. Translated, it gives CASSIGATGFTYEQYF.